Presented here are 26 T cell receptor beta chains from one specimen sequenced in a study of cytomegalovirus exposure and HLA in healthy donors. The PCR used 60 Vbeta and 13 Jbeta primers. Only in-frame clones appear in the TCRdb table, and some are missing; sequencing was by immunoSEQ multiplex PCR. The table has 200,000 to 250,000 clones, 65% to 85% seen once. Sequencing was performed on PBMCs. Source of these receptors: a man in his fifties in good health and CMV-seronegative.

This clone has a handful of counts. V gene TRBV2 combines with J gene TRBJ2-2; TRBD2 matches at 9 bases. J lost 4 bases, V lost 7 bases, and 13 bases had no gene match. In germline, CDR1 is SNHLY, CDR2 FYNNEI. The CDR3 totals 17 residues. DNA for the CDR3: TGTGCCAGCACCCCTGGGGCTAGCGGGACCTTCACCGGGGAGCTGTTTTTT. It yields the protein CASTPGASGTFTGELFF.

The rearrangement links TRBV6-6 to TRBJ1-4; D gene unclear. Germline V gene sequence: CDR1 MNHNY, CDR2 SVGAGI (reference sequence). V gave up 11 bases and J gave up 3 bases, with 13 bases separating them. This CDR3 spans 13 amino acids. The CDR3 DNA follows: TGTGCCCGCCTAGCAACCCCTAATGAAAAACTGTTTTTT. Its protein is CARLATPNEKLFF.

The rearrangement links TRBV15 to TRBJ2-3; D may be TRBD1 (6 bases). The V gene's germline CDR1 is LNHNV and CDR2 YYDKDF (reference sequence). Between the trimmed V and J ends, which lost 6 bases and 2 bases, there was a span of 9 bases. This CDR3 has 13 residues. The CDR3 sequence is CATRDSITDTQYF. CDR3 coding DNA: TGTGCCACCAGGGACAGTATCACAGATACGCAGTATTTT.

The chain has TRBV6-1 and TRBJ2-7; D might be TRBD1 (6 bases). This CDR3 is 19 amino acids long. The germline V gene has CDR1 MNHNS and CDR2 SASEGT. Trimming took off 0 bases at V and 0 bases at J, with 21 bases between the two ends. CDR3 in DNA: TGTGCCAGCAGTGAAGCAAGGGGGATCGCGTGGGCCCCCTCCTACGAGCAGTACTTC. Translated: CASSEARGIAWAPSYEQYF.

Here the CDR3 DNA reads TGTGCCTGGAGTTCCCCCGGGACAGGGGGCGACACCGGGGAGCTGTTTTTT. Protein sequence: CAWSSPGTGGDTGELFF. This sequence joins TRBV30 and TRBJ2-2, with TRBD1 matching over 12 bases. Germline lookup yields CDR1 GTSNPN and CDR2 SVGIG (reference sequence). After removal of 2 bases from V and 3 bases from J, the junction contained 7 bases not matched to a gene. This CDR3 has 17 amino acids. Supplemented by reference TRBV30 and TRBJ2-2, the full variable domain reads SQTIHQWPATLVQPVGSPLSLECTVEGTSNPNLYWYRQAAGRGLQLLFYSVGIGQISSEVPQNLSASRPQDRQFILSSKKLLLSDSGFYLCAWSSPGTGGDTGELFFGEGSRLTVL.

J is TRBJ2-1 and V is TRBV6-4, with D maybe TRBD2 (6 bases). V shed 5 bases and J shed 7 bases, with 12 bases lying between them. Per the germline V gene, CDR1 is MRHNA and CDR2 is SNTAGT. The CDR3 has 13 amino acids. As DNA, the CDR3 is TGTGCCAGCAGTATTTTCGGGGGTAATGAGCAGTTCTTC. Protein: CASSIFGGNEQFF.

V is TRBV5-6 and J is TRBJ2-5, with TRBD2 matching over 7 bases. Germline CDR1 SGHDT, CDR2 YYEEEE. Losses at the gene ends were 1 base for V and 1 base for J; bases not matched to a gene: 13. The CDR3 contains 18 residues. DNA of the CDR3: TGTGCCAGCAGCTTGTTGGGTCTCGGGGGGAGAGGCCAAGAGACCCAGTACTTC. Translated: CASSLLGLGGRGQETQYF.

The rearrangement joins TRBV6-6 to TRBJ2-1, with D maybe TRBD2 (6 bases). CDR1 is MNHNY, CDR2 SVGAGI, per germline (reference sequence). Trimming took off 2 bases at V and 5 bases at J, with 10 bases between the two ends. This CDR3 region has 14 residues. In DNA, the CDR3 is TGTGCCAGCAGTTACGCCGGACTAAACAATGAGCAGTTCTTC. Protein sequence: CASSYAGLNNEQFF.

This clone was counted between two and nine times. This same CDR3 is encoded by further DNA sequences in the sample. This chain links TRBV28 with TRBJ1-5; 7 bases match TRBD1. Germline trimming cut 3 bases from V and 4 bases from J; bases unmatched to any gene: 3. Germline loops: CDR1 MDHEN, CDR2 SYDVKM. The CDR3 runs to 14 residues. Here the CDR3 DNA reads TGTGCCAGCAGTTTCCCAGGGGGAAATCAGCCCCAGCATTTT. Translated, it gives CASSFPGGNQPQHF.

The chain is built from TRBV5-4 and TRBJ2-5; 7 bases match TRBD1. The germline gives CDR1 SGHNT, CDR2 YYREEE (reference sequence). CDR3 size: 15 residues. Trimming took 0 bases from V and 4 from J; bases not matched to a gene: 6. In nucleotides, the CDR3 is TGTGCCAGCAGCTTGGAGGACAGGTTGGGAGAGACCCAGTACTTC. Translating it yields CASSLEDRLGETQYF.

V gene TRBV21-1 combines with J gene TRBJ2-1; TRBD1 is the table's D call, not checked against the DNA. TRBV21-1 is a pseudogene. The CDR3 loop spans 12 amino acids. The CDR3 is CARWTVYNEQFF. CDR3 DNA: TGTGCCCGATGGACAGTCTACAATGAGCAGTTCTTC.

This clone has a single count. This chain links TRBV29-1 with TRBJ2-7; 8 positions agree with TRBD1. V was pared by 4 bases and J by 6 bases, with 5 bases of the junction left unmatched. The CDR3 has 12 amino acids. The germline CDR1 and CDR2 sequences are SQVTM and ANQGSEA. The CDR3 bases are TGCAGCGTTGGACAGGGGAGGAGCGAGCAGTACTTC. Its translation: CSVGQGRSEQYF.

The chain joins TRBV30 to TRBJ2-3; D may be TRBD2 (6 bases). CDR1 is GTSNPN and CDR2 is SVGIG in the germline V gene (reference sequence). V lost 3 bases, J lost 0 bases, and 13 bases lay in between. CDR3 length: 15 residues. CDR3 nucleotides: TGTGCCTGGAGAATTAGCGGATCTAGCACAGATACGCAGTATTTT. Translated, it gives CAWRISGSSTDTQYF. Using reference TRBV30 and TRBJ2-3 for the parts outside the CDR3, the full variable domain is SQTIHQWPATLVQPVGSPLSLECTVEGTSNPNLYWYRQAAGRGLQLLFYSVGIGQISSEVPQNLSASRPQDRQFILSSKKLLLSDSGFYLCAWRISGSSTDTQYFGPGTRLTVL.

The chain employs TRBV28 and TRBJ2-7; D is perhaps TRBD2 (6 bases). This CDR3 is built from 12 residues. Between the trimmed V and J ends, which lost 6 bases and 7 bases, there was a span of 13 bases. Germline CDR1 and CDR2: MDHEN and SYDVKM. The DNA for the CDR3 is TGTGCCAGCAGCCCTAAGGGGAGGGAGCAGTACTTC. Translation: CASSPKGREQYF.

DNA for the CDR3: TGTGCCAGCAGTGAGGGGGAGGGATGGACAGATACGCAGTATTTT. As protein: CASSEGEGWTDTQYF. The V gene is TRBV25-1, the J gene TRBJ2-3, with 7 bases that match TRBD2. With V trimmed by 3 bases and J by 3 bases, 6 bases remained unmatched. Germline lookup yields CDR1 MGHDK and CDR2 SYGVNS. The CDR3 has 15 amino acids.

The chain has TRBV5-1 and TRBJ2-6, with TRBD2 matching over 8 bases. Germline V gives CDR1 SGHRS, CDR2 YFSETQ. CDR3 size: 16 residues. Trimming cost V 4 bases and J 2 bases; bases outside gene matches: 5. CDR3 sequence: CASSASGSTGANVLTF. The CDR3 nucleotides read TGCGCCAGCAGCGCCAGCGGGAGCACTGGGGCCAACGTCCTGACTTTC.

This clone was seen a handful of times. The rearrangement links TRBV29-1 to TRBJ2-7, with D possibly TRBD1 on 6 matching bases. The V gene's germline CDR1 is SQVTM and CDR2 ANQGSEA. Trimming removed 6 bases at V and 2 bases at J, with 17 bases between. The CDR3 spans 14 residues. The CDR3 nucleotides are TGCAGCGTAGACACAGGGCTGGGCGCCTACGAGCAGTACTTC. Protein sequence: CSVDTGLGAYEQYF.

The chain employs TRBV5-6 and TRBJ2-7; 7 bases agree with TRBD1. The ends lost 0 bases at V and 2 bases at J; junction bases unmatched: 2. The CDR3 runs to 14 residues. The germline CDR1 and CDR2 sequences are SGHDT and YYEEEE. CDR3 residues: CASSLAGTAYEQYF. The CDR3 nucleotides are TGTGCCAGCAGCTTGGCCGGGACAGCCTACGAGCAGTACTTC.

V usage is TRBV9 and J usage is TRBJ2-5, with 11 bases aligning to TRBD2. V was pared by 4 bases and J by 2 bases, with 4 bases of the junction left unmatched. The CDR3 covers 15 residues. Germline V gene sequence: CDR1 SGDLS, CDR2 YYNGEE. The CDR3 spells CASSRGTSGQETQYF. In nucleotides, the CDR3 is TGTGCCAGCAGCCGCGGGACTAGCGGACAAGAGACCCAGTACTTC.

The chain carries TRBV5-1 and TRBJ2-7; D is perhaps TRBD2 (6 bases). The length of the CDR3 is 14 residues. Looked up from germline, CDR1 is SGHRS and CDR2 is YFSETQ. The V end lost 0 bases, the J end lost 7 bases, and 14 bases lay between the germline ends. In DNA, the CDR3 is TGCGCCAGCAGCTTGGCGGGACTCCCACGTGAGCAGTACTTC. Protein: CASSLAGLPREQYF.

The chain links TRBV5-6 to TRBJ2-1, with 7 bases fitting TRBD1. CDR3 length: 12 residues. J lost 9 bases, V lost 2 bases, and 2 bases had no gene match. Germline loops: CDR1 SGHDT, CDR2 YYEEEE. For the CDR3, the DNA is TGTGCCAGCAGCTTTTACAGGGGTGAGCAGTTCTTC. This codes for CASSFYRGEQFF.

This clone was observed a handful of times. The CDR3 is CASSQDMNGSPYEQYF. The CDR3 region has the DNA TGTGCCAGCAGCCAAGATATGAACGGGAGCCCCTACGAGCAGTACTTC. The chain recombines TRBV4-2 with TRBJ2-5, with D possibly matching TRBD2 (6 bases). The DNA end is a closer match to TRBJ2-7, so the J assignment may be wrong. Germline V gene sequence: CDR1 LGHNA, CDR2 YNFKEQ. The CDR3 contains 16 residues.

The CDR3 nucleotides read TGTGCCAGCAGCTACGGGGGGGGCGCTGAGACCCAGTACTTC. Translating gives CASSYGGGAETQYF. This chain links TRBV7-3 with TRBJ2-5, with 8 bases fitting TRBD2. J was trimmed by 5 bases and V by 4 bases; bases with no gene match: 6. This CDR3 region has 14 residues. The V gene's germline CDR1 is SGHTA and CDR2 FQGTGA.

CDR3 in DNA: TGTGCCTGGAGTGACAGTAGGCTTTATGGCTACACCTTC. Protein product: CAWSDSRLYGYTF. V gene TRBV30 combines with J gene TRBJ1-2; D gene uncertain. The V and J ends lost 1 base and 5 bases respectively, with 11 bases between them. Germline CDR1 and CDR2: GTSNPN and SVGIG (reference sequence). This CDR3 is built from 13 residues.

The V and J genes are TRBV7-8 and TRBJ1-1, with TRBD1 matching over 9 bases. Looked up from germline, CDR1 is SGHVS and CDR2 is FQNEAQ. The CDR3 is 15 residues long. J lost 4 bases, V lost 2 bases, and 5 bases had no gene match. The CDR3 DNA is TGTGCCAGCAGCTTATCCGGACAGGGGTTCACTGAAGCTTTCTTT. Its protein is CASSLSGQGFTEAFF.

V gene TRBV6-1 combines with J gene TRBJ2-7, with a weak D call TRBD1 (6 bases). Trimming took off 10 bases at V and 2 bases at J, with 15 bases between the two ends. The CDR3 has 13 amino acids. Per the germline V gene, CDR1 is MNHNS and CDR2 is SASEGT. The CDR3 reads CATSLGTPYEQYF. The CDR3, as DNA: TGTGCCACCTCACTCGGGACACCCTACGAGCAGTACTTC.